The rows below give T cell receptor beta chains drawn from one sample of a study of early T cells in non-severe SARS-CoV-2 infection. One entry per CDR3 protein results from TCRdb running MiXCR on the 5' RACE reads. This sample has tens of thousands of distinct CDR3 sequences, with under 9% found just once. Source: whole blood, taken at baseline. The receptor source for this set is an adult who was a healthcare worker with PCR-confirmed SARS-CoV-2 infection or an uninfected control (not recorded which). Each CDR3 is given with its conserved first and last residue. The order of the fields is J gene, clone size, V gene, CDR3 protein. Clone sizes are given selectively: once, few, many, or a class where the clone is expanded.

TRBJ2-4 few TRBV19 CASRGGPSTGNIQYF
TRBJ2-7 few TRBV29-1 CSAARGPTYEQYF
TRBJ1-3 many TRBV11-2 CASSWDSGNTIYF
TRBJ2-7 - TRBV18 CASSLTPGLPKGEQYF
TRBJ1-6 many TRBV4-1 CASSQVWASNNSPLHF
TRBJ1-1 few TRBV7-6 CASTRQVTMNTEAFF
TRBJ2-1 many TRBV5-1 CASRAGGPNEQFF
TRBJ1-6 - TRBV7-9 CASSRGNSPLHF
TRBJ2-3 - TRBV11-2 CASSKLAGGSTDTQYF
TRBJ1-5 - TRBV13 CASSSLGSQPQHF
TRBJ1-2 many TRBV7-8 CASSPTRGWSHYGYTF
TRBJ2-7 few TRBV7-9 CASSPGLAGGDEQYF
TRBJ1-5 many TRBV20-1 CSAVGTPSNQPQHF
TRBJ2-1 many TRBV10-3 CAISESLVGWGHEQFF
TRBJ2-1 - TRBV6-5 CASRPQGASHEQFF
TRBJ1-1 few TRBV7-9 CASSLAPYLTEAFF
TRBJ1-1 - TRBV5-1 CASSQQGTNTEAFF